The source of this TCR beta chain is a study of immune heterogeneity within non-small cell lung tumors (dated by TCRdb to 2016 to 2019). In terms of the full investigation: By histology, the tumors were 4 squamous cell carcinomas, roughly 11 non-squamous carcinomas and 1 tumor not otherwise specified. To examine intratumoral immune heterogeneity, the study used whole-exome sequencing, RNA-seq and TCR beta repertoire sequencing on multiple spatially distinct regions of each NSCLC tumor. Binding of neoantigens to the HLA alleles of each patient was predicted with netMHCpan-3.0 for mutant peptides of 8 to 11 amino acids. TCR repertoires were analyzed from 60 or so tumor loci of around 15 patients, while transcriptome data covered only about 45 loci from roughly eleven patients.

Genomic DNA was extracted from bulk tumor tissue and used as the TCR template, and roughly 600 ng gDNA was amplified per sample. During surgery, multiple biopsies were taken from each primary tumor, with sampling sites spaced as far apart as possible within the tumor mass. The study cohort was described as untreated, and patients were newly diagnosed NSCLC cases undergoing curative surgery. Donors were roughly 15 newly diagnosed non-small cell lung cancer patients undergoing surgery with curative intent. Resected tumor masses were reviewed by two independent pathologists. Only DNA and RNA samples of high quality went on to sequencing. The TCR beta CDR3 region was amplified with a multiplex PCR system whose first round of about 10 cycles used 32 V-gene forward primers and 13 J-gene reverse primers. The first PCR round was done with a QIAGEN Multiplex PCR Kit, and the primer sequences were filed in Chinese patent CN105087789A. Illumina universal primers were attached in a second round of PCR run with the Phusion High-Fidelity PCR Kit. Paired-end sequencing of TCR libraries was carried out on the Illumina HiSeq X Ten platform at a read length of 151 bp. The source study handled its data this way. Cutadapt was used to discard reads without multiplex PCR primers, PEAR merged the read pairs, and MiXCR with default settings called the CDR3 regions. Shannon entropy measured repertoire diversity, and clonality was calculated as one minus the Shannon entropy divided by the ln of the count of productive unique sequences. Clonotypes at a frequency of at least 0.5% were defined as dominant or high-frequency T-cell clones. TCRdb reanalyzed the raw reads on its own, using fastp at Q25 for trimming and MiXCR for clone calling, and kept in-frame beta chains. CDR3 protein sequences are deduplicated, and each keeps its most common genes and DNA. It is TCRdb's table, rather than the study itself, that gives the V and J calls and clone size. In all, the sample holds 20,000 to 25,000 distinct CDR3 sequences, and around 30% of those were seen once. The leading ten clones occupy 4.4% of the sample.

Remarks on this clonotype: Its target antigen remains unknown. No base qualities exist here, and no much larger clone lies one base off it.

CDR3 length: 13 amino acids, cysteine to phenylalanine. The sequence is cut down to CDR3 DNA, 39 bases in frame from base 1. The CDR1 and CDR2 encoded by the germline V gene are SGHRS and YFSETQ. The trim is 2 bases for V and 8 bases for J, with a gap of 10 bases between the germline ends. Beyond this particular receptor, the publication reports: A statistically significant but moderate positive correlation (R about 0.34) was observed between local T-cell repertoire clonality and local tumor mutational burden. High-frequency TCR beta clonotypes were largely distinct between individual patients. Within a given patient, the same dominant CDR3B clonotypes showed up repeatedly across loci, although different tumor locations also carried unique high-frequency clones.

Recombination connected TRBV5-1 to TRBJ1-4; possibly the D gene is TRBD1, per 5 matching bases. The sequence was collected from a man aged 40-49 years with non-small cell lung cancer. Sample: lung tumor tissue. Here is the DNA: TGCGCCAGCAGCTTAGGGGTGCGGGAAAAACTGTTTTTT. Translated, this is CASSLGVREKLFF.